This passage covers 5 T cell receptor beta chains from one sample sequenced in a study of blood T cell repertoires in COVID-19. Assay used: immunoSEQ multiplex PCR; TCRdb lists only in-frame clones, some missing. The table records about 180,000 clones, 81% of them present only once. Sample: peripheral blood. Receptor source: an elderly woman with COVID-19, enrolled during active disease.

The genes are TRBV4-2 and TRBJ2-5, with a possible D match to TRBD1 (6 bases). The germline V and J ends were trimmed by 1 base and 3 bases, with 12 bases remaining between them. Germline CDR1 and CDR2: LGHNA and YNFKEQ. The CDR3 has 15 residues. The CDR3 DNA sequence: TGTGCCAGCAGCCAAGGGGGGCTAGTTGAAGAGACCCAGTACTTC. Its protein is CASSQGGLVEETQYF.

This clone occurred once. This chain links TRBV6-5 with TRBJ1-1, with a possible D match to TRBD1 (5 bases). Per the germline V gene, CDR1 is MNHEY and CDR2 is SVGAGI. The CDR3 covers 12 residues. Trimming cost V 8 bases and J 6 bases, with 13 bases left between them. In DNA form, the CDR3 reads TGTGCCAGCGGCGTGGAGGGACCTGAAGCTTTCTTT. It codes for CASGVEGPEAFF.

This chain joins TRBV11-2 and TRBJ1-5; the D is unclear. The CDR3 contains 14 residues. V gave up 5 bases and J gave up 5 bases, with 13 bases separating them. The germline V gene encodes CDR1 SGHAT and CDR2 FQNNGV. Here the CDR3 DNA reads TGTGCCAGCAGCCCTGCGGGATTGTATCAGCCCCAGCATTTT. Residues: CASSPAGLYQPQHF.

The gene calls are TRBV6-6 and TRBJ2-7; possibly TRBD2 for D (5 bases). The V gene lost 7 bases and the J gene lost 3 bases, with 10 bases spanning the gap. There are 12 residues in the CDR3. Germline CDR1 is MNHNY and CDR2 is SVGAGI (reference sequence). CDR3 region: CASTEGLYEQYF. The CDR3 DNA is TGTGCCAGCACCGAGGGCCTCTACGAGCAGTACTTC.

The chain joins TRBV6-6 to TRBJ1-3, with a weak D call TRBD1 (5 bases). Germline V CDR1 and CDR2: MNHNY, SVGAGI (reference sequence). The CDR3 length is 13 residues. The V end was cut by 6 bases, the J end by 0 bases, with 6 bases between. The CDR3 is CASSDSSGNTIYF. CDR3 nucleotide sequence: TGTGCCAGCAGCGACAGCTCTGGAAACACCATATATTTT.